These 21 T cell receptor beta chains were all obtained from the same sample, sequenced in a study of human T cells and chemical hapten exposure. TCRdb called the RACE reads again in MiXCR, with one record for every CDR3 protein. The sample has around 80,000 distinct CDR3 sequences; 5% to 8.5% are singletons. The time point is: patch test 2, 6 weeks after DPC sensitization. Treatment denoted: therapeutic diphenylcyclopropenone sensitization with weekly scalp DPC. The starting material was whole blood, obtained in connection with sensitization to the hapten diphenylcyclopropenone (DPC). All receptors come from a woman aged 30 to 39 with alopecia areata. Some clones in this sample may be carry-over from other donors' samples.

This clonotype was detected ten times or more. V usage is TRBV6-5 and J usage is TRBJ2-3; D may correspond to TRBD1 or TRBD2 (5 bases each). Per the germline V gene, CDR1 is MNHEY and CDR2 is SVGAGI. Trimming removed 6 bases at V and 2 bases at J, with 12 bases between. The CDR3 is made up of 14 amino acids. CDR3 residues: CASSLGTTTDTQYF. CDR3 sequence (DNA): TGTGCCAGCAGCCTCGGGACCACCACAGATACGCAGTATTTT.

This clonotype was observed a handful of times. The chain uses TRBV3-1 and TRBJ1-5, with D unresolved. CDR3 length: 12 amino acids. The germline CDR1 and CDR2 sequences are LGHDT and YNNKEL (reference sequence). Trimming cost V 4 bases and J 6 bases, with 7 bases left between them. CDR3 in DNA: TGTGCCAGCAGCCTCGAGTCTCAGCCCCAGCATTTT. This sequence encodes CASSLESQPQHF.

This clonotype was counted between two and nine times. The genes are TRBV14 and TRBJ2-7; D is undetermined. Germline-derived CDR1 and CDR2 are SGHDN and FVKESK. The CDR3 has 13 amino acids. Trimming took 1 base from V and 4 from J, leaving 8 bases between them. DNA for the CDR3: TGTGCCAGCAGCCAAGTAACAGTGTACGAGCAGTACTTC. Its protein is CASSQVTVYEQYF.

This clonotype was seen more than once but under ten times. The chain recombines TRBV5-1 with TRBJ1-4; no reliable D call. Per the germline V gene, CDR1 is SGHRS and CDR2 is YFSETQ. Trimming took 4 bases from V and 8 from J, leaving 15 bases between them. The CDR3 contains 14 residues. CDR3 in DNA: TGCGCCAGCAGCCCGGGGAGTGAAGTAGAAAAACTGTTTTTT. Protein: CASSPGSEVEKLFF. The full variable domain, with the rest looked up from reference TRBV5-1 and TRBJ1-4, is KAGVTQTPRYLIKTRGQQVTLSCSPISGHRSVSWYQQTPGQGLQFLFEYFSETQRNKGNFPGRFSGRQFSNSRSEMNVSTLELGDSALYLCASSPGSEVEKLFFGSGTQLSVL.

The table lists this clonotype with many counts. The chain combines TRBV7-3 with TRBJ1-1; D remains unclear. The CDR3 consists of 12 residues. CDR1 SGHTA and CDR2 FQGTGA come from the germline V gene. The V and J ends lost 4 bases and 5 bases respectively, with 8 bases between them. The CDR3 bases are TGTGCCAGCAGCTACCGGGCAACTGAAGCTTTCTTT. The encoded protein is CASSYRATEAFF.

This clonotype was seen ten or more times. This chain joins TRBV19 and TRBJ2-3; D is unresolved. The CDR3 sequence is 14 residues long. Trimming shortened V by 7 bases and J by 0 bases, and 11 bases separated the two germline ends. In germline, CDR1 is LNHDA, CDR2 SQIVND (reference sequence). The CDR3 region is CASTPGPSTDTQYF. The CDR3 nucleotides read TGTGCCAGTACTCCGGGCCCTAGCACAGATACGCAGTATTTT.

This clonotype was counted many times. The V gene is TRBV20-1, the J gene TRBJ1-2, with D hard to call. CDR1 and CDR2 from the germline V gene are DFQATT and SNEGSKA (reference sequence). The length of the CDR3 is 15 residues. V lost 5 bases and J lost 0, with 16 bases in between. DNA of the CDR3: TGCAGTGCTCCACGCGTCGGTGGAGCTAACTATGGCTACACCTTC. It yields the protein CSAPRVGGANYGYTF.

This clonotype was counted ten times or more. The V and J genes are TRBV9 and TRBJ2-2; no firm D call. V lost 4 bases and J 3 bases, leaving 4 bases between the germline ends. From germline, CDR1 is SGDLS and CDR2 YYNGEE. CDR3 length: 12 residues. The CDR3, as DNA: TGTGCCAGCAGCCCGTACACCGGGGAGCTGTTTTTT. Translating it yields CASSPYTGELFF.

This clonotype was seen many times. This rearrangement joins TRBV6-4 to TRBJ2-1; tentatively, D is TRBD1 (5 bases). This CDR3 region has 14 residues. Trimming pared 5 bases from V and 0 bases from J, leaving 8 bases between. Germline-derived CDR1 and CDR2 are MRHNA and SNTAGT. The CDR3 DNA is TGTGCCAGCAGTTCGGACAACTCCTACAATGAGCAGTTCTTC. Protein product: CASSSDNSYNEQFF.

This clonotype was recorded at least ten times. The chain is built from TRBV29-1 and TRBJ2-1, with TRBD2 matching 13 bases. The CDR3 is made up of 17 amino acids. CDR1 is SQVTM and CDR2 is ANQGSEA in the germline V gene. V lost 4 bases and J lost 5; bases outside the gene matches: 11. The CDR3 DNA follows: TGCAGCGTTGGAACCCTGGGACTAGCGGGGACCAACAATGAGCAGTTCTTC. Its protein is CSVGTLGLAGTNNEQFF.

There are many counts of this clonotype. V and J are TRBV30 and TRBJ2-7; D possibly corresponds to TRBD2 (6 bases). The CDR3 loop spans 11 amino acids. V was trimmed by 6 bases and J by 7 bases, leaving 13 bases between them. Germline values: CDR1 GTSNPN, CDR2 SVGIG (reference sequence). The CDR3 DNA is TGTGCCTGCAGGGAGGCGGGGGAGCAGTACTTC. Its translation is CACREAGEQYF.

This clonotype occurred a few times. The J gene is TRBJ2-1, the V gene TRBV12-3 or TRBV12-4, with 12 positions matching TRBD2. V lost 4 bases to trimming and J lost 6 bases; unmatched junction nucleotides: 10. This CDR3 region has 17 residues. The CDR3 coding sequence is TGTGCCAGCAGTTCTCTAGCGGGGGGGCCATCGGGCAATGAGCAGTTCTTC. It codes for CASSSLAGGPSGNEQFF.

This clonotype was found many times. The gene calls are TRBV6-2 or TRBV6-3 and TRBJ2-2; TRBD2 is a possible D gene (6 bases). The V and J ends lost 5 bases and 6 bases respectively, with 10 bases between them. Germline V gene data show CDR1 as MNHEY and CDR2 as SVGEGT. The CDR3 has 13 residues. The CDR3 DNA sequence: TGTGCCAGCAGTCTCGGGGGTTCCGGGGAGCTGTTTTTT. It translates to CASSLGGSGELFF.

This clonotype was seen many times. This chain links TRBV18 with TRBJ1-5, with D unclear. CDR1 and CDR2 (germline): KGHSH, LQKENI. Trimming removed 2 bases at V and 6 bases at J, with 11 bases between. The CDR3 covers 14 residues. This CDR3 is CASSPGEVGQPQHF. CDR3 in DNA: TGTGCCAGCTCACCAGGGGAGGTAGGTCAGCCCCAGCATTTT. The whole variable domain, remainder taken from reference TRBV18 and TRBJ1-5, is NAGVMQNPRHLVRRRGQEARLRCSPMKGHSHVYWYRQLPEEGLKFMVYLQKENIIDESGMPKERFSAEFPKEGPSILRIQQVVRGDSAAYFCASSPGEVGQPQHFGDGTRLSIL.

This clonotype appeared many times. The CDR3 is CASSLSGGGAGTQYF. The CDR3 DNA follows: TGTGCCAGCAGCCTTAGTGGGGGGGGGGCAGGTACGCAGTATTTT. The V call is TRBV25-1, the J call TRBJ2-3; D may be TRBD2 (7 bases). This CDR3 has 15 residues. Trimming took off 6 bases at V and 8 bases at J, with 21 bases between the two ends. Germline V lookup: CDR1 MGHDK, CDR2 SYGVNS. The full variable domain, rest sourced from reference TRBV25-1 and TRBJ2-3, is EADIYQTPRYLVIGTGKKITLECSQTMGHDKMYWYQQDPGMELHLIHYSYGVNSTEKGDLSSESTVSRIRTEHFPLTLESARPSHTSQYLCASSLSGGGAGTQYFGPGTRLTVL.

There are many counts of this clonotype. This chain joins TRBV29-1 and TRBJ2-7; no firm D call. V dropped 4 bases and J dropped 1 base, with 17 bases sitting between them. There are 15 residues in the CDR3. Germline CDR1 and CDR2: SQVTM and ANQGSEA. The CDR3 DNA follows: TGCAGCGTTGTTCGTTCCGTTGGCAGATCCTACGAGCAGTACTTC. Protein: CSVVRSVGRSYEQYF.

This clonotype has ten or more counts. The CDR3 sequence is CASSLMRGAPDTQYF. CDR3 in DNA: TGTGCCAGCAGCTTAATGCGTGGGGCCCCGGATACGCAGTATTTT. J is TRBJ2-3 and V is TRBV7-2; D is perhaps TRBD1 (5 bases). The CDR3 covers 15 residues. CDR1 and CDR2 from the germline V gene are SGHTA and FQGNSA. V lost 2 bases and J lost 6, with 15 bases in between.

At least ten counts were recorded for this clonotype. J is TRBJ2-7 and V is TRBV5-1; tentatively, D is TRBD2 (5 bases). V gave up 4 bases and J gave up 2 bases, with 7 bases separating them. Germline CDR1 is SGHRS and CDR2 is YFSETQ. This CDR3 spans 12 amino acids. The CDR3 region is CASSAGPYEQYF. In DNA, the CDR3 is TGCGCCAGCAGCGCGGGCCCCTACGAGCAGTACTTC.

This clonotype was seen many times. The chain links TRBV4-2 to TRBJ2-3; a possible D gene is TRBD2 (6 bases). V lost 1 base to trimming and J lost 8 bases, with 10 bases between them. Germline V lookup: CDR1 LGHNA, CDR2 YNFKEQ. The length of the CDR3 is 13 residues. CDR3 coding DNA: TGTGCCAGCAGCCAAGTGGGGGGTGGTACGCAGTATTTT. Its protein is CASSQVGGGTQYF.

This clonotype has ten or more counts. The chain has TRBV9 and TRBJ2-1; TRBD1 matches 10 bases. This CDR3 region has 21 residues. Germline V gene lookup returns CDR1 SGDLS and CDR2 YYNGEE. The V segment lost 3 bases and the J segment 0 bases; nucleotides outside the gene matches: 18. CDR3 region: CASSARGTGVDGPSSYNEQFF. The CDR3 nucleotides are TGTGCCAGCAGCGCGAGAGGGACAGGGGTTGATGGCCCAAGCTCCTACAATGAGCAGTTCTTC.

This clonotype was detected a few times. The genes are TRBV29-1 and TRBJ2-7; D may be TRBD1 (5 bases). Germline V CDR1 and CDR2: SQVTM, ANQGSEA. V was pared by 4 bases and J by 6 bases, with 7 bases between. The length of the CDR3 is 10 residues. The CDR3 protein is CSVGQGEQYF. In DNA, the CDR3 is TGCAGCGTTGGCCAGGGCGAGCAGTACTTC.